This TCR beta chain was found in a study of identical twins (dated by TCRdb to between 2015 and 2016). Some background on the complete study: To test whether fetal clonotypes persist, the study used deep sequencing on TCR alpha and beta repertoires from monozygotic twins, unrelated adults of various ages, and cord blood. To rule out contamination, replicate twin experiments were performed at different times with different library preparation protocols. What the study reported, not specific to this receptor: Because the same donors could not be followed over many years, the conclusions relied on cross-sectional statistical analysis. Fewer insertions were carried by abundant cord blood beta clonotypes; a weaker similar trend was observed in young adult naive repertoires, while no such trend was observed in memory repertoires. A weaker excess of twin sharing was found in beta out-of-frame sequences because the signal-to-noise ratio was lowered by fewer shared sequences. Compared with coincidental sharing between unrelated individuals, out-of-frame TCR alpha sequences shared between twins showed an excess of sequences with low generation probability. Invariant T cells such as MAIT and iNKT could partly confound zero-insertion analyses, although diverse VJ usage argued against such confounding for most clonotypes. In monozygotic twins, out-of-frame TCR alpha sharing was systematically underestimated by recombination models, although the models agreed with sharing between unrelated individuals.

Library generation was performed with 5' RACE. Sequencing used an Illumina HiSeq 2000. A universal primer binding site was introduced by template switching, and a unique molecular identifier was present in the final cDNA, enabling accurate counting of TCR cDNA molecules. First-strand cDNA for TCR alpha and beta chains was synthesized from specific primers in the conserved constant-segment region. To control for contamination, each cDNA library was double barcoded with a SMART-Mk sample barcode plus Illumina barcodes. Two successive PCR steps introduced TruSeq adapter sequences along with Illumina sample barcodes. The TCR alpha and beta cDNA libraries were sequenced on the Illumina HiSeq platform using custom primers. On the study's bioinformatics: Raw reads were processed with MiGEC to extract unique molecular identifiers, and MiXCR was used to determine CDR3 positions. Recombination models were inferred per individual with the repgenHMM and IGoR tools using an EM algorithm. Shared clonotype analysis was performed with the tcR package in R, normalizing sharing by the product of cloneset sizes. To study raw recombination free of thymic and clonal selection effects, out-of-frame nonproductive sequences were analyzed. TCRdb redid the processing of the public reads, applying fastp at Q25 and MiXCR, and retained in-frame beta chains. All rows with the same CDR3 protein become a single entry with the most common DNA and genes. The V and J calls come from TCRdb's annotation, not from the publication. The sample contains 400,000 to 550,000 distinct CDR3 sequences, over 11% of them found a single time. The biggest ten clones account for 0.98% of the sample.

All donors were healthy Caucasians. Three pairs of female monozygotic twins, all aged about 18 to 29 years, made up the twin cohort. CD4+ and CD8+ T cell populations were isolated with positive isolation kits from Invitrogen. From the germline V gene, CDR1 is SQVTM and CDR2 is ANQGSEA. The CDR3 starts with the cysteine, ends with the phenylalanine, and has 13 residues. Just CDR3 DNA is preserved here, 39 bases in frame from base 1. The V and J ends are trimmed by 8 bases and 1 base, leaving 11 bases between them. In its sample, this clonotype was seen many times. It has no known antigen specificity. One base away there is no much larger clone; base qualities are not given. The sample was also linked to a second study, of yellow fever vaccine responses in identical twins. The second paper states: According to the authors, the vaccine-induced T cell response in identical twins seemed to be partly convergent and partly specific to each individual. In the study, vaccine-responding T cell clones were precisely tracked in identical twins.

The rearranged chain carries TRBV29-1 and TRBJ2-2; the D gene assignment is ambiguous. This TCR derives from a young woman in good health. The sequenced material came from CD4+ T cells sorted from blood. This receptor has the CDR3 CSLRTGNTGELFF. The bases read TGCAGCTTACGGACGGGGAACACCGGGGAGCTGTTTTTT.